These T cell receptor beta chains were read from a single sample in a study of shared clonotypes between healthy human individuals. Clones were read by immunoSEQ multiplex PCR, and TCRdb kept only the in-frame ones, dropping some. Of about 680,000 clones detected, 73% appear once; the ten largest clones hold around 2%. The sample was memory CD4+ T cells sorted from blood. These receptors came from a woman in her 30s in good health. Both conserved end residues are trimmed from each CDR3. Clone size appears in some rows only: once, few, many, or a class for an expanded clone.

clone size,V gene,J gene,CDR3 protein
.,TRBV7-9,TRBJ1-4,ASTPRADSNEKLF
.,TRBV19,TRBJ1-2,ASSMDYYGYT
.,TRBV27,TRBJ2-7,ASRDPQGIYEQY
.,TRBV2,TRBJ2-3,ASVGSTDTQY
.,TRBV29-1,TRBJ1-4,SVRTGDEKLF
many,TRBV4-1,TRBJ2-7,ASSKGTGTGLSYEQY
.,TRBV28,TRBJ2-2,ASTVWGSTGELF
.,TRBV28,TRBJ2-2,ASHWAANTGELF
.,TRBV27,TRBJ1-4,ASSPRPPGRREKLF
.,TRBV7-2,TRBJ1-5,ASSLLDRGRRYNQPQH
.,TRBV18,TRBJ1-4,ASSNQDGFEKLF
.,TRBV15,TRBJ1-1,ATSRETLVLENTEAF
.,TRBV11-3,TRBJ2-7,ASSLRGGQVSEQY
few,TRBV6-1,TRBJ2-3,ASSDSRTDTQY
.,TRBV28,TRBJ2-1,ASSLLGTSGSYEQF
.,TRBV6-5,TRBJ1-1,ASAPMRGTEAF
.,TRBV9,TRBJ2-1,ASSVGSGSNYEQF
.,TRBV27,TRBJ2-2,ASSSSRFTGELF
.,TRBV2,TRBJ1-5,ASRKTGGGQPQH
.,TRBV18,TRBJ2-2,ASSPRGPGDSGELF
.,TRBV5-1,TRBJ2-2,ASSLIQETGELF
many,TRBV28,TRBJ1-1,ASSQTTEAF
.,TRBV27,TRBJ2-3,ASSIGLSTDTQY
.,TRBV11-1,TRBJ2-7,ASSVSGSPSYEQY
.,TRBV6-5,TRBJ2-2,ASRPGLDLTGELF
many,TRBV7-2,TRBJ2-3,ASSYDSTDTQY
few,TRBV7-3,TRBJ1-1,ASSPSAQITEAF
few,TRBV30,TRBJ2-6,AWSVGPGANVLT
.,TRBV1,TRBJ2-7,TSSHPGRRDRAFTSSYEQY
once,TRBV6-1,TRBJ2-1,ASTLTSGEDEQF
few,TRBV5-1,TRBJ2-1,ASSYDRDYNEQF
once,TRBV2,TRBJ2-5,ASSGGQGGNQETQY
.,TRBV6-1,TRBJ2-7,ASRTGQTDFYEQY
.,TRBV29-1,TRBJ2-1,SVELFWEGRINEQF
once,TRBV11-2,TRBJ1-5,APRGNRAEVSYQPQH
.,TRBV6-5,TRBJ2-2,ASSWTFSSGELF
.,TRBV27,TRBJ2-2,ASSLLNTGELF
.,TRBV11-2,TRBJ2-7,ASSLDRVYEQY